Below, one T cell receptor beta chain is given with its context. Its antigen is unknown. Per-base quality was not reported, and no clone a single base away is much larger than it. This specimen belongs to a study of T cell changes during pregnancy in multiple sclerosis (dated by TCRdb to the late 2010s). With regard to the full study: The study examined how the T cell repertoire changed over the course of pregnancy in women with multiple sclerosis.

The CDR3 runs 15 residues from the cysteine to the phenylalanine. The retained sequence is limited to the CDR3, 45 bases, with the frame set at the first base. The V and J ends are trimmed by 7 bases and 5 bases, leaving 19 bases between them. As encoded in the germline V gene, CDR1 is SNHLY while CDR2 is FYNNEI. Library construction relied on the immunoSEQ multiplex PCR assay. TCRdb limited this immuneACCESS table to in-frame rearrangements with V and J called. A share of clones is missing; checked studies link under half to unresolved V genes, and the rest is unexplained. The sample data list about 36,000 clones, and about 92% of these were observed just once. In total, the top ten clones hold 0.45% to 0.5% of the sample.

The chain is assembled from TRBV2 and TRBJ2-3; TRBD2 could be the D gene, as 5 bases match. The clonotype was recovered from a female donor with multiple sclerosis, enrolled in a pregnancy study. The sequences come from CD4+ T cells from peripheral blood mononuclear cells, collected after pregnancy. The CDR3 is CASKTTDLAGDTQYF. The nucleotide sequence is TGTGCCAGCAAGACAACGGACCTTGCGGGAGATACGCAGTATTTT.